This T cell receptor beta chain was retrieved from a study of identical twins' blood T cells. In regard to this clonotype: Its specificity is unknown.

TCRdb analysed the 5' RACE reads with MiXCR anew, one entry per CDR3 protein. The data hold fewer than 450,000 distinct CDR3 sequences, with roughly 30% observed a single time. Study-wide points: Shared CDR3 clonotype counts between two donors mainly tracked the product of their cloneset sizes, twins included.

Likely shared infections and vaccines: all three twin pairs were reared together. CDR1 DFQATT and CDR2 SNEGSKA come from the germline V gene (reference sequence). After removal of 4 bases from V and 4 bases from J, the junction contained 9 bases not matched to a gene. The CDR3 loop spans 14 amino acids. Sequencing was done on a sample of PBMCs. The TCR was taken from a woman aged 18-49 years in good health. The rearrangement links TRBV20-1 to TRBJ1-2, with 7 nucleotides matching TRBD1. CDR3: CSATDRTPSYGYTF. Here the CDR3 DNA reads TGCAGTGCTACGGACAGGACACCCTCCTATGGCTACACCTTC.